Presented here are 15 T cell receptor beta chains from one specimen sequenced in a study of blood T cell repertoires in COVID-19. Generated by immunoSEQ multiplex PCR, the TCRdb table keeps only in-frame clones and is missing some. Of roughly 200,000 clones listed, more than 80% were seen once; the top ten hold 6.2%. The source material was PBMCs or T cells enriched from blood (not recorded which). These receptor sequences come from a man aged 35-49 years who had recovered from COVID-19.

The chain joins TRBV6-5 to TRBJ1-2; D may be TRBD1 (6 bases). The germline CDR1 and CDR2 sequences are MNHEY and SVGAGI. The CDR3 has 15 residues. V shed 6 bases and J shed 3 bases, with 17 bases lying between them. The CDR3 region has the DNA TGTGCCAGCAGGGGGGCTGGACAGCCAGACTATGGCTACACCTTC. It yields the protein CASRGAGQPDYGYTF.

The CDR3: CASSLSPGTGRSAFF. The CDR3 DNA reads as TGTGCCAGCAGTTTATCGCCCGGGACAGGGAGGAGTGCTTTCTTT. V usage is TRBV28 and J usage is TRBJ1-1, with 9 bases aligning to TRBD1. Trimming at V came to 1 base and at J to 11 bases, leaving 11 bases not matched to a gene. Germline CDR1 and CDR2: MDHEN and SYDVKM. CDR3 length: 15 residues.

The V and J genes are TRBV5-1 and TRBJ2-1; TRBD2 aligns across 8 bases. Trimming at V came to 7 bases and at J to 0 bases, leaving 3 bases not matched to a gene. The CDR3 has 14 amino acids. Germline-derived CDR1 and CDR2 are SGHRS and YFSETQ. CDR3 sequence reads: CASESGSSYNEQFF. The CDR3 DNA follows: TGCGCCAGCGAAAGCGGGAGCTCCTACAATGAGCAGTTCTTC.

The chain has TRBV19 and TRBJ2-6; D might be TRBD1 (6 bases). V lost 3 bases and J 0 bases, leaving 15 bases between the germline ends. The germline gives CDR1 LNHDA, CDR2 SQIVND (reference sequence). This CDR3 is 18 amino acids long. CDR3 coding DNA: TGTGCCAGTAGTATTCACGGACAGACCTTCTCTGGGGCCAACGTCCTGACTTTC. This translates into CASSIHGQTFSGANVLTF.

V is TRBV19 and J is TRBJ1-6; D gene uncertain. Per the germline V gene, CDR1 is LNHDA and CDR2 is SQIVND (reference sequence). Trimming shortened V by 0 bases and J by 9 bases, and 12 bases separated the two germline ends. The CDR3 is made up of 15 amino acids. CDR3 sequence reads: CASSIELSSTSPLHF. In DNA form, the CDR3 reads TGTGCCAGTAGTATAGAGTTGTCCTCTACTTCACCCCTCCACTTT.

V and J are TRBV25-1 and TRBJ2-1, with 8 bases that match TRBD1. Losses at the gene ends were 8 bases for V and 0 bases for J; bases not matched to a gene: 9. This CDR3 spans 16 amino acids. Germline assignment: CDR1 MGHDK and CDR2 SYGVNS. The CDR3 nucleotides are TGTGCCAGCGAAAAAGACAGGGGAGGCTCCTACAATGAGCAGTTCTTC. As protein: CASEKDRGGSYNEQFF. Supplemented by reference TRBV25-1 and TRBJ2-1, the full variable domain reads EADIYQTPRYLVIGTGKKITLECSQTMGHDKMYWYQQDPGMELHLIHYSYGVNSTEKGDLSSESTVSRIRTEHFPLTLESARPSHTSQYLCASEKDRGGSYNEQFFGPGTRLTVL.

J is TRBJ2-3 and V is TRBV7-3; D ambiguous. The CDR3 is made up of 12 amino acids. Germline V lookup: CDR1 SGHTA, CDR2 FQGTGA. V lost 5 bases and J lost 2, with 5 bases in between. The CDR3 region has the DNA TGTGCCAGCAGCACATCCACAGATACGCAGTATTTT. Encoded protein: CASSTSTDTQYF. The variable domain in full, completed from reference TRBV7-3 and TRBJ2-3, reads GAGVSQTPSNKVTEKGKYVELRCDPISGHTALYWYRQSLGQGPEFLIYFQGTGAADDSGLPNDRFFAVRPEGSVSTLKIQRTERGDSAVYLCASSTSTDTQYFGPGTRLTVL.

The chain combines TRBV5-1 with TRBJ1-2, with 8 bases identical to TRBD1. Germline CDR1 reads SGHRS; CDR2 reads YFSETQ. The V gene end was trimmed by 4 bases and the J gene end by 6 bases; junction bases not matched to a gene: 11. CDR3 length: 15 residues. CDR3 sequence (DNA): TGCGCCAGCAGCGAAGCCGGGACAGGTATCGATGGCTACACCTTC. This encodes CASSEAGTGIDGYTF.

A remark on this clone: Other DNA sequences within the sample encode an identical CDR3. CDR3: CASSQTGLNSPLHF. The DNA for the CDR3 is TGCGCCAGCAGCCAGACAGGTCTTAATTCACCCCTCCACTTT. The chain uses TRBV4-1 and TRBJ1-6; D possibly corresponds to TRBD1 (6 bases). CDR3 size: 14 residues. In germline, CDR1 is MGHRA, CDR2 YSYEKL. V dropped 3 bases and J dropped 6 bases, with 9 bases sitting between them.

The rearrangement joins TRBV7-3 to TRBJ1-1; a weak D match, TRBD1 (6 bases). The CDR3 is 16 amino acids. Trimming cost V 6 bases and J 4 bases, with 21 bases left between them. Germline values: CDR1 SGHTA, CDR2 FQGTGA. The CDR3 sequence: CASRYEVQGLGTEAFF. CDR3 bases: TGTGCCAGCAGGTATGAGGTGCAGGGGCTCGGCACTGAAGCTTTCTTT.

The chain combines TRBV29-1 with TRBJ1-1; D not certain. The CDR3 consists of 14 residues. V was pared by 2 bases and J by 0 bases, with 10 bases between. Looked up from germline, CDR1 is SQVTM and CDR2 is ANQGSEA. CDR3 sequence (DNA): TGCAGCGTTGAATCGGGGAGCTTGAACACTGAAGCTTTCTTT. Protein sequence: CSVESGSLNTEAFF.

The chain links TRBV9 to TRBJ1-6; perhaps TRBD1 as D (5 bases). CDR3 length: 14 residues. Trimming took off 4 bases at V and 8 bases at J, with 13 bases between the two ends. Germline V gives CDR1 SGDLS, CDR2 YYNGEE. CDR3 coding DNA: TGTGCCAGCAGCTCCTTGACGGGGGATTCACCCCTCCACTTT. Its translation: CASSSLTGDSPLHF.

This chain links TRBV7-9 with TRBJ1-5, with D perhaps TRBD1 (5 bases). Trimming removed 8 bases at V and 0 bases at J, with 8 bases between. CDR1 and CDR2 from the germline V gene are SEHNR and FQNEAQ (reference sequence). The length of the CDR3 is 13 residues. The CDR3 DNA reads TGTGCCAGCGGACACAATAGCAATCAGCCCCAGCATTTT. It is translated as CASGHNSNQPQHF.

This chain uses TRBV5-1 with TRBJ2-7; D possibly corresponds to TRBD2 (6 bases). The CDR3 extends over 15 amino acids. Looked up from germline, CDR1 is SGHRS and CDR2 is YFSETQ. V lost 4 bases and J 3 bases, leaving 17 bases between the germline ends. The CDR3 here is CASSLARQLNYEQYF. The CDR3 bases are TGCGCCAGCAGCCTAGCGCGCCAACTTAACTACGAGCAGTACTTC.

The gene calls are TRBV6-5 and TRBJ1-5; 7 bases match TRBD1. Germline CDR1 MNHEY, CDR2 SVGAGI. The CDR3 extends over 16 amino acids. The V segment lost 2 bases and the J segment 2 bases; nucleotides outside the gene matches: 6. The DNA of the CDR3 is TGTGCCAGCAGTTACCCAGGGCAGGGGGGCAATCAGCCCCAGCATTTT. Its translation is CASSYPGQGGNQPQHF.